The T cell receptor (beta chain) described here comes from a study of shared clonotypes between healthy human individuals. V shed 5 bases, J shed 3 bases, and the junction held 7 bases outside the gene matches. In germline, CDR1 is SGHRS, CDR2 YFSETQ. The CDR3 runs to 14 residues. Genomic DNA from each subset was divided evenly over several immunoSEQ plates. Profiled with immunoSEQ multiplex PCR; TCRdb holds only in-frame clones, not every one. The sample holds 2.3 million or so clones; 90% to 95% are singletons and the top ten take roughly 0.36%. Source material: naive CD4+ T cells from PBMCs. Regarding subset: CD45RA+ positively selected. This clonotype was obtained from a man younger than 35 in good health. Some clones in this sample may be carry-over from other donors' samples. The chain has TRBV5-1 and TRBJ2-7, with TRBD1 identical over 8 bases. The CDR3 here is CASRPGQGLYEQYF. DNA of the CDR3: TGCGCCAGCAGACCAGGACAGGGTCTCTACGAGCAGTACTTC.